These 6 T cell receptor beta chains share one sample of origin, sequenced in a study of graft-versus-host responses after intestinal transplantation. TCRdb keeps only in-frame clones here, not all; method: immunoSEQ multiplex PCR. This table has about 40,000 clones, approximately 95% appearing once. The sample consisted of PBMCs, taken roughly 110 weeks after intestinal transplantation. The source is a human patient who received an intestinal transplant, so some T cells may come from the graft donor.

V usage is TRBV6-5 and J usage is TRBJ1-1, with 9 bases aligning to TRBD1. The CDR3 contains 11 residues. Germline-derived CDR1 and CDR2 are MNHEY and SVGAGI. The V and J ends lost 4 bases and 12 bases, in that order; junction bases with no gene match: 3. The CDR3 loop is CASSSDRGTFF. CDR3 nucleotide sequence: TGTGCCAGCAGTTCAGACAGGGGGACTTTCTTT.

The gene calls are TRBV5-6 and TRBJ2-7, with TRBD1 identical over 7 bases. The V gene end was trimmed by 6 bases and the J gene end by 3 bases; junction bases not matched to a gene: 15. Germline V gene lookup returns CDR1 SGHDT and CDR2 YYEEEE. The CDR3 is 16 amino acids. The DNA for the CDR3 is TGTGCCAGCACCCTCACCCCCAGGGGGATCGGCTACGAGCAGTACTTC. Translation gives CASTLTPRGIGYEQYF.

This chain joins TRBV5-1 and TRBJ1-1, with D maybe TRBD1 (5 bases). The CDR3 spans 13 residues. Looked up from germline, CDR1 is SGHRS and CDR2 is YFSETQ. V gave up 6 bases and J gave up 8 bases, with 17 bases separating them. CDR3 coding DNA: TGCGCCAGCACGATAGACAGAGAGCGGGAAGCTTTCTTT. Its protein is CASTIDREREAFF.

V is TRBV29-1 and J is TRBJ2-3; 8 nucleotides agree with TRBD1. V lost 3 bases, J lost 2 bases, and 4 bases stayed unmatched. From germline, CDR1 is SQVTM and CDR2 ANQGSEA. The CDR3 runs to 14 residues. CDR3 nucleotides: TGCAGCGTTGACCAGGGGGCTCTCACAGATACGCAGTATTTT. This gives the protein CSVDQGALTDTQYF.

This chain joins TRBV13 and TRBJ2-1, with TRBD1 identical over 10 bases. V shed 5 bases and J 15 bases; nucleotides not matched to a gene: 4. CDR3 length: 11 residues. The germline gives CDR1 PRHDT, CDR2 FYEKMQ (reference sequence). The CDR3 region has the DNA TGTGCCAGCAGCCCCGGGACAGGGGTGTTCTTC. This encodes CASSPGTGVFF.

V is TRBV30 and J is TRBJ2-2; D not resolved. The CDR3 extends over 11 amino acids. CDR1 and CDR2 (germline): GTSNPN, SVGIG (reference sequence). Trimming stripped 3 bases from V and 7 bases from J, with 6 bases between. CDR3 region: CAWSENGELFF. The CDR3 DNA is TGTGCCTGGAGCGAAAACGGGGAGCTGTTTTTT.